Listed below are T cell receptor beta chains from one sample, sequenced in a study of blood T cells in healthy people across ages. TCRdb re-called the 5' RACE reads through MiXCR, storing one row per CDR3 protein. The data show some 900,000 distinct CDR3 sequences, approximately 49% seen once. Source material: blood. The receptors derive from a man under 40 in good health. CDR3s include the opening cysteine and the closing phenylalanine or tryptophan. The order of the fields is V gene, clone size, J gene, D gene, CDR3 protein, CDR3 DNA. The D gene is left open where the match is weak. Size is omitted from some rows. Given values are once, few, many or a class for expanded clones.

>TRBV2|NA|TRBJ2-3|NA
CASSVHRGYTDTQYF
TGTGCCAGCAGTGTCCATCGAGGTTACACAGATACGCAGTATTTT
>TRBV3-1|NA|TRBJ2-5|TRBD1
CASSPGQSLQETQYF
TGTGCCAGCAGCCCGGGACAGTCCTTACAAGAGACCCAGTACTTC
>TRBV28|NA|TRBJ2-1|TRBD2
CASSLPMTSGGRNEQFF
TGTGCCAGCAGTTTACCTATGACTAGCGGGGGGCGAAATGAGCAGTTCTTC
>TRBV6-5|few|TRBJ1-1|NA
CASSSPTEMNTEAFF
TGTGCCAGCAGTTCCCCGACAGAGATGAACACTGAAGCTTTCTTT
>TRBV29-1|NA|TRBJ2-3|TRBD1
CSVGTGDDTQYF
TGCAGCGTAGGGACAGGGGACGATACGCAGTATTTT
>TRBV20-1|NA|TRBJ2-7|NA
CSATDNSYEQYF
TGCAGTGCTACCGACAACTCCTACGAGCAGTACTTC
>TRBV27|NA|TRBJ1-5|TRBD1
CASRPPGQGTQPQHF
TGTGCCAGCAGACCGCCGGGACAGGGGACGCAGCCCCAGCATTTT
>TRBV6-2/TRBV6-3|NA|TRBJ2-6|NA
CASRTLSLQGHLFSGANVLTF
TGTGCCAGCAGAACGCTGTCCTTACAGGGCCACCTCTTTTCTGGGGCCAACGTCCTGACTTTC
>TRBV28|NA|TRBJ2-3|NA
CASLPGPAITDTQYF
TGTGCCAGCCTCCCGGGCCCAGCAATCACAGATACGCAGTATTTT
>TRBV2|many|TRBJ1-2|NA
CASSEEGYGYTF
TGTGCCAGCAGTGAGGAAGGCTATGGCTACACCTTC
>TRBV7-9|NA|TRBJ2-1|NA
CASSSGSTYNEQFF
TGTGCCAGCAGTAGCGGTTCCACCTACAATGAGCAGTTCTTC
>TRBV27|few|TRBJ2-1|TRBD2
CASSLSGGGAINEQFF
TGTGCCAGCAGTTTATCGGGCGGGGGGGCCATCAATGAGCAGTTCTTC
>TRBV5-1|NA|TRBJ1-4|NA
CASGRATNEKLFF
TGCGCCAGCGGGCGGGCAACTAATGAAAAACTGTTTTTT
>TRBV29-1|NA|TRBJ2-1|NA
CSVPWLGRDEQFF
TGCAGCGTCCCCTGGTTGGGGCGGGATGAGCAGTTCTTC
>TRBV29-1|few|TRBJ2-1|TRBD2
CSVRLADYNEQFF
TGCAGCGTTCGACTAGCGGATTACAATGAGCAGTTCTTC
>TRBV28|NA|TRBJ2-1|NA
CASSSSNTGTEFF
TGTGCCAGCAGTTCCTCCAACACCGGGACCGAGTTCTTC
>TRBV4-3|few|TRBJ2-1|TRBD2
CASSQESSGGYNEQFF
TGCGCCAGCAGCCAAGAATCTAGCGGGGGCTACAATGAGCAGTTCTTC
>TRBV4-2|NA|TRBJ2-7|NA
CASSPNTGHSSYEQYF
TGTGCCAGCAGCCCCAATACTGGGCACAGTTCCTACGAGCAGTACTTC
>TRBV20-1|NA|TRBJ2-7|NA
CSAKGRYYEQYF
TGCAGTGCTAAAGGACGGTACTACGAGCAGTACTTC
>TRBV2|NA|TRBJ2-1|NA
CASVGEYNEQFF
TGTGCCAGCGTTGGGGAGTACAATGAGCAGTTCTTC
>TRBV28|NA|TRBJ1-2|NA
CASSPPLQGINYGYTF
TGTGCCAGCAGCCCTCCCCTGCAGGGAATAAACTATGGCTACACCTTC
>TRBV4-1|NA|TRBJ1-2|NA
CASSTGTAVGGYTF
TGCGCCAGCAGTACCGGGACGGCGGTAGGTGGCTACACCTTC